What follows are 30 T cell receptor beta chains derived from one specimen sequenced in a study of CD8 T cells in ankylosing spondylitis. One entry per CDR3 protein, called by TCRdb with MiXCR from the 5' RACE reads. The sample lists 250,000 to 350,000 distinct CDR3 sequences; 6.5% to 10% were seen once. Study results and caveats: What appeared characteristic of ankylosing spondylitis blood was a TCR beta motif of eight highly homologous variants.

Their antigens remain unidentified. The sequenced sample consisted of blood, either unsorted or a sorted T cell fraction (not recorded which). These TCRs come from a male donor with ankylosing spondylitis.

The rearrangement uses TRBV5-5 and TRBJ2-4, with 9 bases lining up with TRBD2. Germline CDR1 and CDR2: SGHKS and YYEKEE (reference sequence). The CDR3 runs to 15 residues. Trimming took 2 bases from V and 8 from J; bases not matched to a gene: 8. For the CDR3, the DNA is TGTGCCAGCAGCTTCAAGCGGGAGGATACTCACATTCAGTACTTC. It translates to CASSFKREDTHIQYF.

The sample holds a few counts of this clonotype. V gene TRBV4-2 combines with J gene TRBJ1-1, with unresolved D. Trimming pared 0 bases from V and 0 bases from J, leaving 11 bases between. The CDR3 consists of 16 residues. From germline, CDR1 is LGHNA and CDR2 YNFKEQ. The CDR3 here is CASSQDLTPMNTEAFF. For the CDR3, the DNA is TGTGCCAGCAGCCAAGATTTAACACCGATGAACACTGAAGCTTTCTTT.

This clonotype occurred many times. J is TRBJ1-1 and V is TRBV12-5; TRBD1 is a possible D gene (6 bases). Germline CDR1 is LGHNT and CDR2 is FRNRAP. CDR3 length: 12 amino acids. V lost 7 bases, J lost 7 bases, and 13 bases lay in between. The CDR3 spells CASALRGIEAFF. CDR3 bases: TGTGCTAGTGCCCTAAGGGGGATTGAAGCTTTCTTT.

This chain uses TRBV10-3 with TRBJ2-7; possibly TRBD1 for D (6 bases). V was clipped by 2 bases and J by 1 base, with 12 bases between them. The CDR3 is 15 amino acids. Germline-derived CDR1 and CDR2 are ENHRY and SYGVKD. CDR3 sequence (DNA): TGTGCCATCAGTGAGGAACCAGGGGCTTCCTACGAGCAGTACTTC. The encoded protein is CAISEEPGASYEQYF.

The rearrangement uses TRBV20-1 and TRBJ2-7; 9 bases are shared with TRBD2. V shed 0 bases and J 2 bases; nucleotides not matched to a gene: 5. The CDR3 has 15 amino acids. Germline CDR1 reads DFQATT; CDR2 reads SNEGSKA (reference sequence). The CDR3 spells CSARDIAGVPYEQYF. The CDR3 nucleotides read TGCAGTGCTAGAGATATAGCGGGGGTGCCCTACGAGCAGTACTTC.

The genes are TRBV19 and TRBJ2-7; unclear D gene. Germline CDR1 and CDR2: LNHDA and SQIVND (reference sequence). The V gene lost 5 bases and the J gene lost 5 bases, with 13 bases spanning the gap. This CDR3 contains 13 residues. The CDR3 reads CASSPRVVHEQYF. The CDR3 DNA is TGTGCCAGTAGTCCACGAGTGGTCCACGAGCAGTACTTC.

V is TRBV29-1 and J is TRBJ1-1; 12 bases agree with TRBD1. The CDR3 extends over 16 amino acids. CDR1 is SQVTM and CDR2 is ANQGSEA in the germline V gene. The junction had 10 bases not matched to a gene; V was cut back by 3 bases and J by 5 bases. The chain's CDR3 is CSVETGTGGARTEAFF. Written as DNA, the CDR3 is TGCAGCGTTGAGACCGGGACAGGGGGCGCAAGAACTGAAGCTTTCTTT.

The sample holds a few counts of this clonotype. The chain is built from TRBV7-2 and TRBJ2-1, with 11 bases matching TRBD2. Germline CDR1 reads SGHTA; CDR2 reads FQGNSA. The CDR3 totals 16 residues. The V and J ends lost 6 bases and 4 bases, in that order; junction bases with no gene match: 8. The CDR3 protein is CASSFPGLAVYNEQFF. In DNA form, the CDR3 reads TGTGCCAGCAGTTTTCCGGGACTAGCGGTATACAATGAGCAGTTCTTC.

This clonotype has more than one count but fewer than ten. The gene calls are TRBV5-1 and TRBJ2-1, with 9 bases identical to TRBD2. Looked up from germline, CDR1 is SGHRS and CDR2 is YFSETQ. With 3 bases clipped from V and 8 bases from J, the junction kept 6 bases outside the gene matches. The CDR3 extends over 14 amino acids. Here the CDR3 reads CASSSSGRLDEQFF. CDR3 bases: TGCGCCAGCAGCTCGAGCGGGAGGTTAGATGAGCAGTTCTTC.

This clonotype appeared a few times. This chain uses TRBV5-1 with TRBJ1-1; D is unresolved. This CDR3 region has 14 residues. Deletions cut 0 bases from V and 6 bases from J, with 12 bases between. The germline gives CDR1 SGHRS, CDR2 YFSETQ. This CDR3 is CASSLDSLRAEAFF. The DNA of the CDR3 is TGCGCCAGCAGCTTGGATTCGCTTCGGGCTGAAGCTTTCTTT.

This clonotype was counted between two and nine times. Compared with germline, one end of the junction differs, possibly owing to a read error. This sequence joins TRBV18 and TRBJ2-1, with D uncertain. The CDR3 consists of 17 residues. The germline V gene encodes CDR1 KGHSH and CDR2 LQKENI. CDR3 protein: CASSPPRSMGSYNEQFF. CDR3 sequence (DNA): TGTGCCAGTTCACCACCGCGGAGCATGGGCTCCTACAATGAGCAGTTCTTC.

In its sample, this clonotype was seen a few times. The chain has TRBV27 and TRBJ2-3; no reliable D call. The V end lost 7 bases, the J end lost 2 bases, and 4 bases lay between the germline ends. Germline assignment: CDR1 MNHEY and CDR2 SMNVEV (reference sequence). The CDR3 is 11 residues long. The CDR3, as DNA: TGTGCCAGCAAGGTCACAGATACGCAGTATTTT. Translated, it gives CASKVTDTQYF.

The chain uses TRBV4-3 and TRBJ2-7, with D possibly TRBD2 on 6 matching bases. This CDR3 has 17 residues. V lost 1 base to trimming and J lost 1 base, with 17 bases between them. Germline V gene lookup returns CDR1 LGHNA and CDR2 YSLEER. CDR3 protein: CASSQGIRLALSYEQYF. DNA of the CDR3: TGCGCCAGCAGCCAAGGCATCCGGCTAGCGTTATCCTACGAGCAGTACTTC.

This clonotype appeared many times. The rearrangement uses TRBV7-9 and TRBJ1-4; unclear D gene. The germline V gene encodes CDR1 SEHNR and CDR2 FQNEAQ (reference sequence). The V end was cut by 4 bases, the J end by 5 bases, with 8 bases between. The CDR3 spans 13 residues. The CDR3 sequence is CASSSHPNEKLFF. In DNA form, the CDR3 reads TGTGCCAGCAGCTCACACCCGAATGAAAAACTGTTTTTT.

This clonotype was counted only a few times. The CDR3 protein is CASSYFPSYEQFF. CDR3 bases: TGTGCCAGCAGTTACTTCCCCAGCTATGAGCAGTTCTTC. The chain has TRBV6-2 or TRBV6-3 and TRBJ2-1; no clear D gene. The ends were cut back, 1 base at V and 8 bases at J, with 9 bases in the middle. Germline-derived CDR1 and CDR2 are MNHEY and SVGEGT. CDR3 size: 13 residues.

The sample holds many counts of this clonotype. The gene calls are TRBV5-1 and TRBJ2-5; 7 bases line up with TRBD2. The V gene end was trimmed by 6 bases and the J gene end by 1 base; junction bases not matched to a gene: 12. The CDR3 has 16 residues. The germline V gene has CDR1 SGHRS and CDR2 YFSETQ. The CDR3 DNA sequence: TGCGCCAGCAACCCCTCCGGTCTAGCGGCCCAAGAGACCCAGTACTTC. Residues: CASNPSGLAAQETQYF. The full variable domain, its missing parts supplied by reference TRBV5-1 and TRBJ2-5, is KAGVTQTPRYLIKTRGQQVTLSCSPISGHRSVSWYQQTPGQGLQFLFEYFSETQRNKGNFPGRFSGRQFSNSRSEMNVSTLELGDSALYLCASNPSGLAAQETQYFGPGTRLLVL.

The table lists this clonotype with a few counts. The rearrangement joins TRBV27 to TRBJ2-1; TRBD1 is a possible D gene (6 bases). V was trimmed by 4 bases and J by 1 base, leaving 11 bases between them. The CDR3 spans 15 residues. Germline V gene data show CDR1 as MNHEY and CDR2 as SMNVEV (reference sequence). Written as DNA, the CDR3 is TGTGCCAGCAGTTCACGACAGGATTCCTACAATGAGCAGTTCTTC. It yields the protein CASSSRQDSYNEQFF.

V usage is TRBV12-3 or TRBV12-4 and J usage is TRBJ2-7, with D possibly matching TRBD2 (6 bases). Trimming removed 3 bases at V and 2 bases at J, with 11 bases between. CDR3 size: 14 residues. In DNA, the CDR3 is TGTGCCAGCAGTTTCGGGAGTCAAACCTACGAGCAGTACTTC. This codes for CASSFGSQTYEQYF.

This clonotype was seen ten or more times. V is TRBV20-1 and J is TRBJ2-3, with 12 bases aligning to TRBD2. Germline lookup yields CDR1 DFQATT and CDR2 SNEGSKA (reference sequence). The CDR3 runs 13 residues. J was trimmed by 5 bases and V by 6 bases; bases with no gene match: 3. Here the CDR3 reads CSAELAGGDTQYF. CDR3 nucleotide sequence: TGCAGTGCGGAACTAGCGGGGGGAGATACGCAGTATTTT.

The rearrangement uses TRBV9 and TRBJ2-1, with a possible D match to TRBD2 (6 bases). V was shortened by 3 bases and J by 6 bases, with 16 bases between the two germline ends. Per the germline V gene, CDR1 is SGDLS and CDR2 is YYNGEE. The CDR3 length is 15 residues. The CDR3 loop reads CASSEIAAQGNEQFF. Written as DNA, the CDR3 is TGTGCCAGCAGCGAGATAGCGGCCCAGGGCAATGAGCAGTTCTTC.

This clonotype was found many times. Written as DNA, the CDR3 is TGTGCCAGCAGCAGTTACGGGATGCCTTTCGAGCAGTACTTC. Protein sequence: CASSSYGMPFEQYF. J is TRBJ2-7 and V is TRBV28, with TRBD2 as a possible D gene (5 bases). From germline, CDR1 is MDHEN and CDR2 SYDVKM. The ends were cut back, 6 bases at V and 6 bases at J, with 18 bases in the middle. The CDR3 has 14 amino acids.

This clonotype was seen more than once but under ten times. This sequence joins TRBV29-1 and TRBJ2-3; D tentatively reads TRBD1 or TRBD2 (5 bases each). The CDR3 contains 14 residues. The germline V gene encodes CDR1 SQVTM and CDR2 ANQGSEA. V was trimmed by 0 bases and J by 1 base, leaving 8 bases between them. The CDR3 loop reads CSVEEGVRTDTQYF. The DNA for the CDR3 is TGCAGCGTTGAAGAGGGGGTGCGCACAGATACGCAGTATTTT.

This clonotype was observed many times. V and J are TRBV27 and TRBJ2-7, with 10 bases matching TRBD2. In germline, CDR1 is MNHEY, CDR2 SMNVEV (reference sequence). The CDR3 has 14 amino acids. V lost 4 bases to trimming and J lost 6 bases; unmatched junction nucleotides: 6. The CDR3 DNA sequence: TGTGCCAGCAGTTATCTAGCGGGAGCCTTCGAGCAGTACTTC. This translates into CASSYLAGAFEQYF.

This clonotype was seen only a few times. DNA of the CDR3: TGTGCCAGTCAACCAGGGGGCCCATCCTACAATGAGCAGTTCTTC. Encoded protein: CASQPGGPSYNEQFF. The chain combines TRBV28 with TRBJ2-1; 8 positions agree with TRBD1. The CDR3 runs 15 residues. J lost 1 base, V lost 9 bases, and 8 bases had no gene match. Looked up from germline, CDR1 is MDHEN and CDR2 is SYDVKM.

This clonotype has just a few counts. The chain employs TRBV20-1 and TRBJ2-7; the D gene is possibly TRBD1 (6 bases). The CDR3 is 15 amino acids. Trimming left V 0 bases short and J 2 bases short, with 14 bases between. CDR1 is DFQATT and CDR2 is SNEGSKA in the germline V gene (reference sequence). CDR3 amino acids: CSARDQRQATYEQYF. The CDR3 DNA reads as TGCAGTGCTAGAGATCAGAGACAGGCCACCTACGAGCAGTACTTC.

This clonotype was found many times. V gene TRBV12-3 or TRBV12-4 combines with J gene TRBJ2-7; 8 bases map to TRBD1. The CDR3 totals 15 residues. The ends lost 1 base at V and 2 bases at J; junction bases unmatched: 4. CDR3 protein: CASSLGTGKPYEQYF. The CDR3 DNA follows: TGTGCCAGCAGTTTAGGGACAGGGAAACCCTACGAGCAGTACTTC.

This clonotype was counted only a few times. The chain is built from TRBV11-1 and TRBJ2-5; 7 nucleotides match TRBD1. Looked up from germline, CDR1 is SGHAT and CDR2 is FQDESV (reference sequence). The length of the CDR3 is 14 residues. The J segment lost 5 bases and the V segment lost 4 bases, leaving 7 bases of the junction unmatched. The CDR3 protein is CASSSRQGPETQYF. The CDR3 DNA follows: TGTGCCAGCAGCTCCAGACAGGGTCCCGAGACCCAGTACTTC.

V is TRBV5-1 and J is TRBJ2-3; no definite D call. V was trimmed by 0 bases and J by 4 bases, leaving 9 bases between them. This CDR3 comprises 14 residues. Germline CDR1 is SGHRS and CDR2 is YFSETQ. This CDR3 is CASSLVGNSDTQYF. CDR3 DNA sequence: TGCGCCAGCAGCTTGGTGGGCAACTCAGATACGCAGTATTTT.

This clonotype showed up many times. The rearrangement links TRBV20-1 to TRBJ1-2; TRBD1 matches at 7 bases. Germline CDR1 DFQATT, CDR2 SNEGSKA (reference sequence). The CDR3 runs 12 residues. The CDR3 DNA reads TGCAGCGGACAGGTCTCTAACTATGGCTACACCTTC. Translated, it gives CSGQVSNYGYTF.

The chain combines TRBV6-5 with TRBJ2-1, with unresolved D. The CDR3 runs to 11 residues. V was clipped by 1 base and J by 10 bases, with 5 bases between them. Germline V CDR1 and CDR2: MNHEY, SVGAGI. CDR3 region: CASSYWNEQFF. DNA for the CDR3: TGTGCCAGCAGTTACTGGAACGAGCAGTTCTTC.